This T cell receptor (beta chain) stems from a study of low-dose radiotherapy and immunotherapy resistance in tumors. Study in general: The study administered intravenous cyclophosphamide at 200 mg/m2 every two weeks, one day ahead of radiation and immunotherapy.

The germline gives CDR1 SGHDN, CDR2 FVKESK. The CDR3 is 16 amino acids. V was clipped by 1 base and J by 3 bases; unmatched bases: 5. The time point: before trial treatment. Primers targeting TRAV and TRBV primed first-strand cDNA, covering alpha and beta chains. TCR amplification ran about 20 PCR cycles using constant-region and V-primer adapter primers. The isolated mRNA underwent amplification through in vitro transcription. TCRdb itself ran the reads through MiXCR, one entry per CDR3 protein. The table shows tens of thousands of distinct CDR3 sequences, with roughly 19% occurring only once. This clonotype was seen many times.

The V gene is TRBV14, the J gene TRBJ2-1, with 8 bases aligning to TRBD1. The sample here was PBMCs, taken before treatment. This clonotype was sampled from a male donor with prostate cancer. CDR3 amino acids: CASSQGPGGGYNEQFF. DNA of the CDR3: TGTGCCAGCAGCCAAGGACCAGGGGGCGGCTACAATGAGCAGTTCTTC.